One and the same sample provided the 15 T cell receptor beta chains below, sequenced in a study of CDR3 diversity in severe acne. TCRdb independently ran MiXCR on the PCR reads; one entry per CDR3 protein. The sample includes around 85,000 distinct CDR3 sequences, approximately 49% of them seen just once. Source material: blood. The source is a male donor with severe acne vulgaris.

This rearrangement joins TRBV25-1 to TRBJ1-4, with 7 bases lining up with TRBD1. The CDR3 runs to 15 residues. Germline loops: CDR1 MGHDK, CDR2 SYGVNS. After removal of 4 bases from V and 6 bases from J, the junction contained 8 bases not matched to a gene. Here the CDR3 DNA reads TGTGCCAGCAGTGTACCGACAGGGCGAGATGAAAAACTGTTTTTT. This sequence encodes CASSVPTGRDEKLFF.

This clonotype was counted many times. The rearrangement joins TRBV19 to TRBJ2-3; TRBD2 aligns across 7 bases. The CDR3 totals 17 residues. Trimming took 1 base from V and 6 from J; bases not matched to a gene: 13. Germline lookup yields CDR1 LNHDA and CDR2 SQIVND (reference sequence). CDR3 in DNA: TGTGCCAGTAGTATAGCTTCAACCGGGACTAACTCGGATACGCAGTATTTT. Amino acids: CASSIASTGTNSDTQYF.

The genes are TRBV10-1 and TRBJ2-7; D unresolved. The CDR3 covers 14 residues. V lost 3 bases to trimming and J lost 2 bases, with 11 bases between them. From germline, CDR1 is WNHNN and CDR2 SYGVQD (reference sequence). This chain's CDR3 is CASSEISKTYEQYF. The DNA for the CDR3 is TGCGCCAGCAGTGAAATCAGTAAGACCTACGAGCAGTACTTC.

The V call is TRBV20-1, the J call TRBJ2-1, with 7 bases lining up with TRBD2. CDR3 length: 14 residues. The V gene end was trimmed by 0 bases and the J gene end by 10 bases; junction bases not matched to a gene: 9. CDR1 and CDR2 from the germline V gene are DFQATT and SNEGSKA (reference sequence). Here the CDR3 DNA reads TGCAGTGCTAGAGAAACATCCCCTAGCGGAGAGCAGTTCTTC. This encodes CSARETSPSGEQFF.

A word on this clonotype: A much larger clone lies one base from this, so it may be a read error. The chain has TRBV20-1 and TRBJ1-5; 7 nucleotides align to TRBD1. This CDR3 comprises 14 residues. Germline loops: CDR1 DFQATT, CDR2 SNEGSKA (reference sequence). V was clipped by 6 bases and J by 0 bases; unmatched bases: 5. The DNA of the CDR3 is TGCAGTGCCCCGACAGGGCATAGCAATCAGCCCCAGCATTTT. Protein sequence: CSAPTGHSNQPQHF.

In the case of this clonotype: A much larger clonotype is one base distant, so this may be a read error. This chain connects TRBV28 to TRBJ2-7; maybe TRBD1 (5 bases). The CDR3 extends over 12 amino acids. The germline V gene has CDR1 MDHEN and CDR2 SYDVKM. The CDR3 sequence: CASSSTVSERYF. For the CDR3, the DNA is TGTGCCAGCAGTTCGACAGTGAGCGAGCGGTACTTC.

The rearrangement joins TRBV5-1 to TRBJ2-1; 12 bases agree with TRBD2. V trimming: 5 bases; J trimming: 4 bases; junction bases outside the gene matches: 10. Germline lookup yields CDR1 SGHRS and CDR2 YFSETQ. CDR3 length: 17 amino acids. The CDR3 is CASRLGTSGLEYNEQFF. The CDR3 nucleotides are TGCGCCAGCAGGTTAGGGACTAGCGGGCTTGAATACAATGAGCAGTTCTTC.

At least ten counts were recorded for this clonotype. J is TRBJ1-1 and V is TRBV29-1; D ambiguous. Trimming took 6 bases from V and 5 from J, leaving 13 bases between them. The CDR3 sequence is 12 residues long. Germline V gene sequence: CDR1 SQVTM, CDR2 ANQGSEA. CDR3 loop: CSVGLVGTEAFF. Here the CDR3 DNA reads TGCAGCGTCGGACTCGTGGGGACTGAAGCTTTCTTT.

This clonotype has ten or more counts. This rearrangement joins TRBV5-1 to TRBJ2-1; 11 positions agree with TRBD1. Germline CDR1 SGHRS, CDR2 YFSETQ. The CDR3 is 15 amino acids. V lost 0 bases, J lost 6 bases, and 2 bases stayed unmatched. As DNA, the CDR3 is TGCGCCAGCAGCTTGGGGACAGGGGGCGGCAATGAGCAGTTCTTC. Encoded protein: CASSLGTGGGNEQFF.

At least ten counts were recorded for this clonotype. The chain recombines TRBV5-1 with TRBJ2-3; possibly TRBD2 for D (5 bases). CDR1 and CDR2 from the germline V gene are SGHRS and YFSETQ. Trimming removed 3 bases at V and 0 bases at J, with 11 bases between. There are 15 residues in the CDR3. The CDR3 here is CASSSTGISTDTQYF. The CDR3 bases are TGCGCCAGCAGCTCGACGGGAATTAGCACAGATACGCAGTATTTT. Complete variable domain (other parts from reference TRBV5-1 and TRBJ2-3): KAGVTQTPRYLIKTRGQQVTLSCSPISGHRSVSWYQQTPGQGLQFLFEYFSETQRNKGNFPGRFSGRQFSNSRSEMNVSTLELGDSALYLCASSSTGISTDTQYFGPGTRLTVL.

The V gene is TRBV29-1, the J gene TRBJ2-5; perhaps TRBD2 as D (6 bases). Germline assignment: CDR1 SQVTM and CDR2 ANQGSEA. This CDR3 comprises 16 residues. Trimming stripped 3 bases from V and 0 bases from J, with 17 bases between. CDR3: CSVETGLNLYQETQYF. Here the CDR3 DNA reads TGCAGCGTTGAGACGGGACTTAACCTGTACCAAGAGACCCAGTACTTC.

The rearrangement uses TRBV5-8 and TRBJ1-4; D is perhaps TRBD1 (6 bases). Germline values: CDR1 SGHTS, CDR2 YDEGEE. V was clipped by 0 bases and J by 0 bases, with 12 bases between them. The CDR3 contains 17 residues. Written as DNA, the CDR3 is TGTGCCAGCAGCTTGGGGACGGGGGCAACAACTAATGAAAAACTGTTTTTT. This codes for CASSLGTGATTNEKLFF.

This clonotype is judged medium-sized. This chain uses TRBV5-6 with TRBJ1-5; D is perhaps TRBD1 (6 bases). In germline, CDR1 is SGHDT, CDR2 YYEEEE. V was shortened by 4 bases and J by 1 base, with 9 bases between the two germline ends. The CDR3 contains 14 residues. This CDR3 reads CASSTGTSNQPQHF. DNA of the CDR3: TGTGCCAGCAGCACCGGGACAAGCAATCAGCCCCAGCATTTT.

V and J are TRBV5-1 and TRBJ2-5; 9 bases fit TRBD2. This CDR3 has 14 residues. Germline V lookup: CDR1 SGHRS, CDR2 YFSETQ. V trimming: 3 bases; J trimming: 4 bases; junction bases outside the gene matches: 4. In DNA form, the CDR3 reads TGCGCCAGCAGCTCGGGACTAGCTGGAGAGACCCAGTACTTC. Translating gives CASSSGLAGETQYF.

The chain couples TRBV25-1 to TRBJ2-4; D might be TRBD1 (6 bases). Germline V gene lookup returns CDR1 MGHDK and CDR2 SYGVNS. This CDR3 has 15 residues. The V end was cut by 1 base, the J end by 7 bases, with 14 bases between. CDR3 loop: CASSELSGVWNIQYF. The CDR3 DNA follows: TGTGCCAGCAGTGAATTGTCAGGGGTTTGGAACATTCAGTACTTC.